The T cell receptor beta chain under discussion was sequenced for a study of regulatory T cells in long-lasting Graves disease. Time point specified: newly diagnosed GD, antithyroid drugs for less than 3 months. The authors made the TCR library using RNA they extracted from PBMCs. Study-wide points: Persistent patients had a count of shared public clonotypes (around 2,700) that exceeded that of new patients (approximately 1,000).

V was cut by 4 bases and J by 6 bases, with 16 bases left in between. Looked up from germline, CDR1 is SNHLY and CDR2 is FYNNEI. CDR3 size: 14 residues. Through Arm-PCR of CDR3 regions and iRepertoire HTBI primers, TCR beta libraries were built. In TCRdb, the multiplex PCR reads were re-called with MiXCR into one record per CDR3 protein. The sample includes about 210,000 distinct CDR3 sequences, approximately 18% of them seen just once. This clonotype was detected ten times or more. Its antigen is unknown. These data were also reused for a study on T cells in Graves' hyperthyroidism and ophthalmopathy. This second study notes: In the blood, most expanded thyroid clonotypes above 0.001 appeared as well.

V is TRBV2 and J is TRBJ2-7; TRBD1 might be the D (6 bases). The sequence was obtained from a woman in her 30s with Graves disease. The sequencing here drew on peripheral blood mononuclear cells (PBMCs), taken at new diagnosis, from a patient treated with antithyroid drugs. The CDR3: CASSVQGGVGEQYF. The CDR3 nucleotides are TGTGCCAGCAGTGTTCAAGGGGGAGTAGGCGAGCAGTACTTC.